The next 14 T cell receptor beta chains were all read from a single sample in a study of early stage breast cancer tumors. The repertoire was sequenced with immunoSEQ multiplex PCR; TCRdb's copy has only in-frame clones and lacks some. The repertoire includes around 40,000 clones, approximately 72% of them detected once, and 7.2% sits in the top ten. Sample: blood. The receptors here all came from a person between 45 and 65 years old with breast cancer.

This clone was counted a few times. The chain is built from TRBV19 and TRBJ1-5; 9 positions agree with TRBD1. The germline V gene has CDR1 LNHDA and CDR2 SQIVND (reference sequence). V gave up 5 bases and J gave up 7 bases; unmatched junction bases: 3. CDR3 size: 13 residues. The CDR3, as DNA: TGTGCCAGTAGTGGGACAGGGATCCAGCCCCAGCATTTT. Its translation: CASSGTGIQPQHF.

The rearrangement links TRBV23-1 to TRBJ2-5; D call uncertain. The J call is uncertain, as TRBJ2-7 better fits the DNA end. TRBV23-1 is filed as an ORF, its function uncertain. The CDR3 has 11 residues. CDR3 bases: TGCGCCAGCACCTTTGCCTACGAGCAGTACTTC. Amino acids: CASTFAYEQYF.

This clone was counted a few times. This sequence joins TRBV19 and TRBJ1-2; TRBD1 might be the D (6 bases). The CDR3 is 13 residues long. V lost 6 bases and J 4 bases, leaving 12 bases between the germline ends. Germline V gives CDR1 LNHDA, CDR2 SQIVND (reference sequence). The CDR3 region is CASSPRGGYGYTF. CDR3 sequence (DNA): TGTGCCAGTAGCCCGAGGGGGGGCTATGGCTACACCTTC.

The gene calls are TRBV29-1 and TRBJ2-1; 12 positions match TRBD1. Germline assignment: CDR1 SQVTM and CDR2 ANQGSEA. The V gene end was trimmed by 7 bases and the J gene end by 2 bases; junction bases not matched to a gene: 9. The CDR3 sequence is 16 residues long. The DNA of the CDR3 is TGCAGCGCCGGGGGGACAGGGGGCTTCCCCTACAATGAGCAGTTCTTC. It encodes CSAGGTGGFPYNEQFF.

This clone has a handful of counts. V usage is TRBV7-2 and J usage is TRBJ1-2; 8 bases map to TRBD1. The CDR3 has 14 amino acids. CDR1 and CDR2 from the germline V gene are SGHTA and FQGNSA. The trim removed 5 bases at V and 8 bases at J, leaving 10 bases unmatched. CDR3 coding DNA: TGTGCCAGCAGCGCGGACAGGGCGGAGAGGGGCTACACCTTC. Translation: CASSADRAERGYTF.

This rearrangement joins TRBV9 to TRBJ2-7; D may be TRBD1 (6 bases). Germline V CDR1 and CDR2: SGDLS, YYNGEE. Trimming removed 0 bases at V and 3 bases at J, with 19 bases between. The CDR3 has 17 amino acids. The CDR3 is CASSVASGQGYLYEQYF. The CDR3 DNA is TGTGCCAGCAGCGTAGCTTCTGGGCAGGGGTACCTCTACGAGCAGTACTTC.

CDR3 region: CASSEGAQPQHF. The CDR3 DNA reads as TGTGCCAGCAGTGAGGGGGCGCAGCCCCAGCATTTT. The chain is built from TRBV2 and TRBJ1-5; maybe TRBD1 (6 bases). Germline V lookup: CDR1 SNHLY, CDR2 FYNNEI. Trimming took off 3 bases at V and 7 bases at J, with 7 bases between the two ends. The CDR3 is made up of 12 amino acids.

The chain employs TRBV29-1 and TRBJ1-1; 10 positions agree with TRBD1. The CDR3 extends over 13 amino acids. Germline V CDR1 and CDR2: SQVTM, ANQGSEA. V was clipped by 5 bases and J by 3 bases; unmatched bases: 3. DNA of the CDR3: TGCAGCGTTCGACAGGGGGCGGACACTGAAGCTTTCTTT. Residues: CSVRQGADTEAFF.

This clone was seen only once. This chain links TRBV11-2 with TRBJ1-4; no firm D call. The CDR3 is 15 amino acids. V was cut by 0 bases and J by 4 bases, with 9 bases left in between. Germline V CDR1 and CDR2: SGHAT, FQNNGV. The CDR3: CASSLDGEDNEKLFF. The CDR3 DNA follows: TGTGCCAGCAGCTTAGATGGGGAGGATAATGAAAAACTGTTTTTT.

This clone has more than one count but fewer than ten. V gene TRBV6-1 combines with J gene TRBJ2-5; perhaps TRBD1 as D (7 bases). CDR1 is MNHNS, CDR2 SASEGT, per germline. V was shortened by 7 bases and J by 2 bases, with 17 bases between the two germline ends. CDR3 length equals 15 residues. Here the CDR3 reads CASTDGGQRQETQYF. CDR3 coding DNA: TGTGCCAGCACCGACGGGGGACAGCGACAAGAGACCCAGTACTTC.

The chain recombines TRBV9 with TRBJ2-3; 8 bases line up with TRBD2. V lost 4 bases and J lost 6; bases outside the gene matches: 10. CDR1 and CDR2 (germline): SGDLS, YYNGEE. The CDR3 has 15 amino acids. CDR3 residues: CASSPSGGLSDTQYF. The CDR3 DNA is TGTGCCAGCAGCCCCTCGGGGGGGCTATCGGATACGCAGTATTTT.

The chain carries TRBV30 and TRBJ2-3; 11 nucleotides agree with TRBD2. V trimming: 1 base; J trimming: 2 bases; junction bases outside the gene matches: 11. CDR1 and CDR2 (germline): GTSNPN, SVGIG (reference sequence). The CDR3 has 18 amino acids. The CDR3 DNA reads TGTGCCTGGAGTGATCTCCTACTAGCGGGGGATCTCACAGATACGCAGTATTTT. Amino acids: CAWSDLLLAGDLTDTQYF.

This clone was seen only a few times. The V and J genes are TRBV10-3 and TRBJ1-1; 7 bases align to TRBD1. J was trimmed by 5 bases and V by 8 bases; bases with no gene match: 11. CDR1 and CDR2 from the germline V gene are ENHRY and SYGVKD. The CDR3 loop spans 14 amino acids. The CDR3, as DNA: TGTGCCATCGACGAATCGGGCAGGGGGACTGAAGCTTTCTTT. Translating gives CAIDESGRGTEAFF.

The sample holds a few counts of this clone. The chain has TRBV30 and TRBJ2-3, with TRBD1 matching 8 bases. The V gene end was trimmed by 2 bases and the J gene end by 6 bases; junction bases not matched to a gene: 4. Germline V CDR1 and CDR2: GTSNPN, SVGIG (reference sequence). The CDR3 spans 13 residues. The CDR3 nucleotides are TGTGCCTGGAGTCGACAGGGGAGGGATACGCAGTATTTT. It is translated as CAWSRQGRDTQYF.